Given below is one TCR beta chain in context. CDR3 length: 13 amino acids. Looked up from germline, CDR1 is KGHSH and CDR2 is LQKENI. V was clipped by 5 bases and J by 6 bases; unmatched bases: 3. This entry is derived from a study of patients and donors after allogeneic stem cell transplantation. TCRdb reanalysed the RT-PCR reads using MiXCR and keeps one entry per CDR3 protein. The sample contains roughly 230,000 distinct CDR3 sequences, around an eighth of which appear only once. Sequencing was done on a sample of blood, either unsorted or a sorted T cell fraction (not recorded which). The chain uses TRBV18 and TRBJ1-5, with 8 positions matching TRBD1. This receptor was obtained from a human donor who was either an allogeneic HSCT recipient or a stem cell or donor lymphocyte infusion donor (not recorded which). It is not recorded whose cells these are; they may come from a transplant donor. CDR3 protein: CASSTGGSQPQHF. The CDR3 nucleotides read TGTGCCAGCTCAACAGGGGGGAGTCAGCCCCAGCATTTT.